This passage covers 5 T cell receptor beta chains from one sample sequenced in a study of blood T cells in healthy people across ages. Using a J-beta primer mix together with a sample-barcoded 5' primer, a second PCR was run for about 7 to 12 cycles. TCRdb re-called the 5' RACE reads with MiXCR, one entry per CDR3 protein. The data hold more than 500,000 distinct CDR3 sequences, with about 25% observed a single time. The sequenced sample consisted of blood. The receptor set was obtained from a woman between 70 and 85 years old in good health.

The gene calls are TRBV10-3 and TRBJ2-1; 14 positions match TRBD2. Judging by the DNA end, TRBJ2-7 fits better; the J call may be wrong. The length of the CDR3 is 17 residues. Germline V gives CDR1 ENHRY, CDR2 SYGVKD. CDR3 bases: TGTGCCATCAGCGGGGGGACTAGCGGGGGTCTCTCCTACGAGCAGTACTTC. Translating it yields CAISGGTSGGLSYEQYF.

V and J are TRBV7-4 and TRBJ1-5; D perhaps matches TRBD1 (5 bases). Trimming removed 7 bases at V and 4 bases at J, with 14 bases between. The CDR3 extends over 14 amino acids. CDR1 and CDR2 (germline): SGHVT, SQSDAQ. CDR3 sequence: CASNVTGRNQPQHF. The CDR3 region has the DNA TGTGCCAGCAACGTCACGGGGCGGAATCAGCCCCAGCATTTT.

This chain joins TRBV20-1 and TRBJ1-4, with a possible D match to TRBD1 (6 bases). The CDR3 has 17 residues. Per the germline V gene, CDR1 is DFQATT and CDR2 is SNEGSKA (reference sequence). V dropped 7 bases and J dropped 4 bases, with 25 bases sitting between them. The CDR3 DNA sequence: TGCAGTGTTTCTCCCGTGGGGCAGGGGCAGGATAATGAAAAACTGTTTTTT. This translates into CSVSPVGQGQDNEKLFF.

This clonotype was seen a few times. V and J are TRBV7-9 and TRBJ2-3; possible D gene TRBD2, 5 bases. The germline CDR1 and CDR2 sequences are SEHNR and FQNEAQ (reference sequence). V was clipped by 1 base and J by 6 bases, with 11 bases between them. The CDR3 contains 14 residues. CDR3 DNA: TGTGCCAGCAGCTTAGAGCCTAGCTACGATACGCAGTATTTT. Translated, it gives CASSLEPSYDTQYF.

The V call is TRBV29-1, the J call TRBJ2-7; TRBD2 aligns across 14 bases. The CDR3 spans 15 residues. Trimming removed 3 bases from V and 2 bases from J; junction bases left unmatched: 3. Germline V lookup: CDR1 SQVTM, CDR2 ANQGSEA. The CDR3: CSVEGLAGDPYEQYF. The CDR3, as DNA: TGCAGCGTTGAGGGACTAGCGGGAGATCCCTACGAGCAGTACTTC.